These T cell receptor beta chains were read from a single sample in a study of technical replicates of blood from a handful of donors. Generated by immunoSEQ multiplex PCR, the TCRdb table keeps only in-frame clones and is missing some. The sample has about 95,000 clones, approximately 95% seen once; the top ten hold around 0.3%. Source material: T cells isolated from PBMCs. The receptors stem from a human donor in good health. CDR3s include the opening cysteine and the closing phenylalanine or tryptophan. A D gene is named only where the DNA matches it firmly. Clone size appears in some rows only: once, few, many, or a class for an expanded clone.

V: TRBV6-5
size: NA
D: NA
J: TRBJ1-4
DNA: TGTGCCAGCAGTTATTTTATGAGGACAACTAATGAAAAACTGTTTTTT
CDR3: CASSYFMRTTNEKLFF

V: TRBV7-2
size: NA
D: TRBD2
J: TRBJ2-3
DNA: TGTGCCAGCAGCTTGGGACTAGCAACAGATACGCAGTATTTT
CDR3: CASSLGLATDTQYF

V: TRBV27
size: NA
D: NA
J: TRBJ2-5
DNA: TGTGCCAGCAGTTTATATAGTACGGGGGAGACCCAGTACTTC
CDR3: CASSLYSTGETQYF

V: TRBV27
size: NA
D: TRBD2
J: TRBJ2-1
DNA: TGTGCCAGCAGTCCCCTAGCGGGAGGGCTGGGCAATGAGCAGTTCTTC
CDR3: CASSPLAGGLGNEQFF

V: TRBV5-6
size: NA
D: NA
J: TRBJ2-5
DNA: TGTGCCAGCAGCTTGCAGACAGGGAGGGAGACCCAGTACTTC
CDR3: CASSLQTGRETQYF

V: TRBV2
size: few
D: NA
J: TRBJ1-1
DNA: TGTGCCAGCAGTGAAAATTACAGGGATGGTACTGAAGCTTTCTTT
CDR3: CASSENYRDGTEAFF

V: TRBV7-3
size: NA
D: TRBD1
J: TRBJ2-5
DNA: TGTGCCAGCAGCCCGACAGGGTTGGAGACCCAGTACTTC
CDR3: CASSPTGLETQYF

V: TRBV18
size: few
D: NA
J: TRBJ2-3
DNA: TGTGCCAGCTCACCGGATCAAACAGGCACAGATACGCAGTATTTT
CDR3: CASSPDQTGTDTQYF

V: TRBV9
size: NA
D: NA
J: TRBJ2-7
DNA: TGTGCCAGCAGCGATGGAGGCGAGCAGTACTTC
CDR3: CASSDGGEQYF

V: TRBV30
size: NA
D: NA
J: TRBJ1-1
DNA: TGTGCCTGGAGGCACCCCCGAGTGTCCTCTGAAGCTTTCTTT
CDR3: CAWRHPRVSSEAFF